A single sample gave rise to the 10 T cell receptor beta chains below, sequenced in a study of blood T cell repertoires in COVID-19. Here immunoSEQ multiplex PCR was the method, and the copy in TCRdb shows in-frame clones only, minus some. The sample yields more than 100,000 clones, 80% to 85% seen once. Sequenced material: peripheral blood. The receptor set was obtained from a woman aged 55-69 years with active or convalescent COVID-19.

V is TRBV10-3 and J is TRBJ2-2; TRBD2 matches 7 bases. The CDR3 is made up of 15 amino acids. CDR1 and CDR2 (germline): ENHRY, SYGVKD. V shed 9 bases, J shed 1 base, and the junction held 8 bases outside the gene matches. The CDR3 here is CAIGGLQVNTGELFF. The CDR3 DNA reads as TGTGCCATTGGGGGACTACAAGTGAACACCGGGGAGCTGTTTTTT.

The chain recombines TRBV19 with TRBJ2-2; D is possibly TRBD1 (6 bases). V was cut by 11 bases and J by 7 bases, with 17 bases left in between. The germline CDR1 and CDR2 sequences are LNHDA and SQIVND (reference sequence). This CDR3 contains 13 residues. The DNA of the CDR3 is TGTGCCCCGACGCTGGGGGCTAACGGGGAGCTGTTTTTT. Amino acid sequence: CAPTLGANGELFF.

V usage is TRBV19 and J usage is TRBJ2-7; a possible D gene is TRBD1 (6 bases). Germline V CDR1 and CDR2: LNHDA, SQIVND (reference sequence). Trimming removed 3 bases from V and 3 bases from J, with 9 bases in between. CDR3 length: 13 amino acids. CDR3 nucleotides: TGTGCCAGTAGTATTACAGGGAACTACGAGCAGTACTTC. Its protein product is CASSITGNYEQYF.

The chain combines TRBV4-3 with TRBJ2-2, with TRBD2 as a possible D gene (11 bases). The length of the CDR3 is 20 residues. Germline CDR1 is LGHNA and CDR2 is YSLEER. V was pared by 3 bases and J by 0 bases, with 23 bases between. CDR3 DNA sequence: TGCGCCAGCAGCCAGGGACAGGGGCCGGGACTAGCGGCGAACACCGGGGAGCTGTTTTTT. It codes for CASSQGQGPGLAANTGELFF.

The chain combines TRBV6-5 with TRBJ1-4; 10 bases map to TRBD1. CDR1 and CDR2 (germline): MNHEY, SVGAGI. V gave up 6 bases and J gave up 13 bases; unmatched junction bases: 14. This CDR3 spans 15 amino acids. CDR3 amino acids: CASSAPGQGNEALFF. The CDR3 DNA reads TGTGCCAGCAGCGCCCCGGGACAGGGGAATGAGGCACTGTTTTTT.

V gene TRBV6-2 or TRBV6-3 combines with J gene TRBJ2-7; TRBD2 agrees at 10 bases. The germline CDR1 and CDR2 sequences are MNHEY and SVGEGT. This CDR3 is 14 amino acids long. The J segment lost 3 bases and the V segment lost 4 bases, leaving 3 bases of the junction unmatched. The CDR3 region has the DNA TGTGCCAGCAGTTTCGGACTAGCGGACTACGAGCAGTACGTC. Amino acid sequence: CASSFGLADYEQYV.

Ten or more counts support this clone. CDR3 loop: CASSLREAIRSTDTQYF. The CDR3 DNA is TGTGCCAGCAGTTTACGGGAAGCAATAAGAAGCACAGATACGCAGTATTTT. This sequence joins TRBV28 and TRBJ2-3, with D perhaps TRBD2 (5 bases). CDR1 and CDR2 from the germline V gene are MDHEN and SYDVKM. CDR3 size: 17 residues. V shed 2 bases and J shed 0 bases, with 15 bases lying between them.

The V and J genes are TRBV6-6 and TRBJ1-5; 7 positions agree with TRBD1. The CDR3 is 15 amino acids. Germline CDR1 and CDR2: MNHNY and SVGAGI (reference sequence). With V trimmed by 2 bases and J by 2 bases, 3 bases remained unmatched. The CDR3 loop is CASSYPTGGNQPQHF. CDR3 coding DNA: TGTGCCAGCAGTTACCCTACAGGGGGCAATCAGCCCCAGCATTTT.

The chain is built from TRBV28 and TRBJ1-1, with 7 bases lining up with TRBD1. There are 13 residues in the CDR3. Germline V lookup: CDR1 MDHEN, CDR2 SYDVKM. The trim removed 10 bases at V and 1 base at J, leaving 6 bases unmatched. CDR3 coding DNA: TGTGCCACCCGAGGGGGCGGGAACACTGAAGCTTTCTTT. The encoded protein is CATRGGGNTEAFF.

The genes are TRBV28 and TRBJ2-3; 12 bases match TRBD1. The CDR3 length is 15 residues. J lost 4 bases, V lost 8 bases, and 7 bases had no gene match. Per germline, CDR1 MDHEN and CDR2 SYDVKM. The DNA for the CDR3 is TGTGCCAGCCCACCGGGACAGGGGGCCGCAGATACGCAGTATTTT. As protein: CASPPGQGAADTQYF.